The 11 T cell receptor beta chains below come from one sample, sequenced in a study of PD-1 blockade in classical Hodgkin lymphoma. Profiling relied on immunoSEQ multiplex PCR, and the TCRdb table lists in-frame clones only, not all of them. The data contain more than 45,000 clones, more than 85% of them singletons. All the patients suffered relapse after autologous stem cell transplantation, and brentuximab vedotin exposure differed. Material: peripheral blood mononuclear cells (PBMCs), obtained before the second cycle of nivolumab. These receptors were taken from a human donor with classical Hodgkin lymphoma.

The chain has TRBV18 and TRBJ2-2; D remains ambiguous. Germline CDR1 reads KGHSH; CDR2 reads LQKENI. V dropped 0 bases and J dropped 0 bases, with 2 bases sitting between them. This CDR3 has 14 residues. The CDR3 DNA is TGTGCCAGCTCACCACCATCGAACACCGGGGAGCTGTTTTTT. Its protein product is CASSPPSNTGELFF.

This sequence joins TRBV6-5 and TRBJ2-2, with D tentatively TRBD2 (6 bases). Germline V gene sequence: CDR1 MNHEY, CDR2 SVGAGI. Between the trimmed V and J ends, which lost 5 bases and 5 bases, there was a span of 12 bases. CDR3 length equals 14 residues. The CDR3 spells CASSLGTATGELFF. CDR3 DNA: TGTGCCAGCAGTCTCGGGACTGCTACCGGGGAGCTGTTTTTT.

This clone appeared once. In DNA, the CDR3 is TGTGCCAGCTCACCACGTAAGGGGGAAAAACTGTTTTTT. It codes for CASSPRKGEKLFF. The chain carries TRBV18 and TRBJ1-4, with a weak D call TRBD1 (5 bases). Germline V CDR1 and CDR2: KGHSH, LQKENI. Trimming took off 1 base at V and 8 bases at J, with 8 bases between the two ends. This CDR3 is 13 amino acids long.

The chain has TRBV30 and TRBJ1-1; TRBD1 is a possible D gene (5 bases). Trimming pared 3 bases from V and 3 bases from J, leaving 14 bases between. CDR3 length: 14 amino acids. Germline V gene data show CDR1 as GTSNPN and CDR2 as SVGIG (reference sequence). CDR3 bases: TGTGCCTGGAGCGAACTAGGGGAGGACACTGAAGCTTTCTTT. Translating it yields CAWSELGEDTEAFF.

The chain links TRBV6-4 to TRBJ2-1; 9 positions agree with TRBD1. CDR3 length equals 16 residues. The V segment lost 2 bases and the J segment 4 bases; nucleotides outside the gene matches: 6. Germline CDR1 is MRHNA and CDR2 is SNTAGT. The CDR3 DNA reads TGTGCCAGCAGTGACAGTTGGGACAGGGCTTACAATGAGCAGTTCTTC. This codes for CASSDSWDRAYNEQFF.

The chain couples TRBV5-1 to TRBJ1-6; TRBD1 aligns across 7 bases. V was pared by 4 bases and J by 8 bases, with 6 bases of the junction left unmatched. The CDR3 has 14 amino acids. From germline, CDR1 is SGHRS and CDR2 YFSETQ. The CDR3 spells CASSPGQDHSPLHF. CDR3 nucleotides: TGCGCCAGCAGCCCTGGACAGGACCATTCACCCCTCCACTTT.

The chain carries TRBV5-1 and TRBJ1-1, with 7 bases identical to TRBD1. Unmatched junction bases numbered 6, after V lost 1 base and J lost 3 bases. This CDR3 has 15 amino acids. Germline V gene data show CDR1 as SGHRS and CDR2 as YFSETQ. The CDR3: CASSLTGASDTEAFF. The CDR3 DNA follows: TGCGCCAGCAGCTTGACAGGGGCAAGTGACACTGAAGCTTTCTTT.

The chain joins TRBV7-3 to TRBJ2-1, with 7 bases that match TRBD1. Germline V CDR1 and CDR2: SGHTA, FQGTGA. The trim removed 3 bases at V and 0 bases at J, leaving 2 bases unmatched. This CDR3 has 15 amino acids. The CDR3 loop reads CASSFSGGSYNEQFF. The DNA of the CDR3 is TGTGCCAGCAGCTTTTCAGGGGGCTCCTACAATGAGCAGTTCTTC.

The CDR3 bases are TGTGCCAGCAGTTACTCGGACTCAGGGGCCAACGTCCTGACTTTC. Its protein product is CASSYSDSGANVLTF. The J gene is TRBJ2-6, the V gene TRBV6-5, with a tentative D call TRBD2 (5 bases). Trimming stripped 0 bases from V and 4 bases from J, with 7 bases between. The CDR3 is 15 residues long. Germline V gene lookup returns CDR1 MNHEY and CDR2 SVGAGI.

This chain joins TRBV28 and TRBJ1-1, with D uncertain. CDR1 and CDR2 (germline): MDHEN, SYDVKM. The CDR3 runs 15 residues. With 4 bases removed from V and 0 bases from J, the gap between germline ends came to 12 bases. CDR3 DNA sequence: TGTGCCAGCAGTTCCCATGTGTCCATGAACACTGAAGCTTTCTTT. Amino acids: CASSSHVSMNTEAFF.

A single count supports this clone. V usage is TRBV9 and J usage is TRBJ2-7, with 10 bases aligning to TRBD1. The junction had 5 bases not matched to a gene; V was cut back by 3 bases and J by 5 bases. In germline, CDR1 is SGDLS, CDR2 YYNGEE. This CDR3 contains 14 residues. The CDR3: CASSDRQGADEQYF. The CDR3 nucleotides read TGTGCCAGCAGCGATCGACAGGGGGCAGACGAGCAGTACTTC.